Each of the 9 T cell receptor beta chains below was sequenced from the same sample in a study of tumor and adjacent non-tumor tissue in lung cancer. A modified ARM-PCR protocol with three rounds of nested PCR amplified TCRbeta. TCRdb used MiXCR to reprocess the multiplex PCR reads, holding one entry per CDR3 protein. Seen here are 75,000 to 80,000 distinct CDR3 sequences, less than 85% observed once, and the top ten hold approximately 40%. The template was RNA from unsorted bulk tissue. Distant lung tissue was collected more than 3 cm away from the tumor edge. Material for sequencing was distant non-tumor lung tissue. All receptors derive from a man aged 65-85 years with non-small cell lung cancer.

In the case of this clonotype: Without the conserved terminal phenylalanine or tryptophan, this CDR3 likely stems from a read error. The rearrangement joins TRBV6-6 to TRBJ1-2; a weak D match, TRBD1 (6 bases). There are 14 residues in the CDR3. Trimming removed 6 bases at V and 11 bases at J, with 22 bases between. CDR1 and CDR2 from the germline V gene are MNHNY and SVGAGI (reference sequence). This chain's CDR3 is CASSPRQVSRRYTI. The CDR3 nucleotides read TGTGCCAGCAGCCCTAGACAGGTCTCAAGGCGTTACACCATC.

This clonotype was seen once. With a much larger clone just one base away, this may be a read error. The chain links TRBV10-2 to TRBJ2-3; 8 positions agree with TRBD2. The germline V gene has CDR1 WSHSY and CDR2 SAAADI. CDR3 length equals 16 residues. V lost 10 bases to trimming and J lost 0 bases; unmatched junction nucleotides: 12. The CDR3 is CANRTAGDTSTDTQYF. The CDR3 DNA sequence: TGCGCCAACAGGACAGCGGGGGACACTAGCACAGATACGCAGTATTTT.

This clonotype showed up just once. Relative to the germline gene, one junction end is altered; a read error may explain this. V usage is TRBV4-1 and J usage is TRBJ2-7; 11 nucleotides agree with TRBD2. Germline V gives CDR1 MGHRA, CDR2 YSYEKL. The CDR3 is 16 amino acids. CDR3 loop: CASSPTLAGEGVEQHF. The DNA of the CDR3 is TGCGCCAGCAGCCCGACACTAGCGGGAGAGGGGGTCGAGCAGCACTTC.

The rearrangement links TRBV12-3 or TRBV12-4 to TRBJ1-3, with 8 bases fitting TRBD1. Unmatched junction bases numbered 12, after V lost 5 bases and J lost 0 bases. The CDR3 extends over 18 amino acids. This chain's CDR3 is CASSRPGTGITSGNTIYF. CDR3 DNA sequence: TGTGCCAGCAGTCGTCCCGGGACAGGCATCACCTCTGGAAACACCATATATTTT.

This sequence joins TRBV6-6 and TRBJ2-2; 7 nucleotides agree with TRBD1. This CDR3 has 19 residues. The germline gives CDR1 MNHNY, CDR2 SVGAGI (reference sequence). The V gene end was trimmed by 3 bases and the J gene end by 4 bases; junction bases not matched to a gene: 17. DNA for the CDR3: TGTGCCAGCAGTTATGCAAACGTCGATTGGACAGGTCCCACCGGGGAGCTGTTTTTT. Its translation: CASSYANVDWTGPTGELFF.

The DNA for the CDR3 is TGCAGCGTTGACACTAGCACAGATACGCAGTATTTT. Protein sequence: CSVDTSTDTQYF. The chain couples TRBV29-1 to TRBJ2-3; no clear D gene. Germline V gene lookup returns CDR1 SQVTM and CDR2 ANQGSEA. The length of the CDR3 is 12 residues. V dropped 3 bases and J dropped 0 bases, with 4 bases sitting between them.

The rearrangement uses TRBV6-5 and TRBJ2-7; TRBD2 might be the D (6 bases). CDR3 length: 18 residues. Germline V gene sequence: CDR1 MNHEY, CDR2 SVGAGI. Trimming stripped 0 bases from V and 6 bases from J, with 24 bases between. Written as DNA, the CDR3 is TGTGCCAGCAGTTACTCCGGACTATCAGGACCCAGGCCTTCCGAGCAGTACTTC. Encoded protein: CASSYSGLSGPRPSEQYF.

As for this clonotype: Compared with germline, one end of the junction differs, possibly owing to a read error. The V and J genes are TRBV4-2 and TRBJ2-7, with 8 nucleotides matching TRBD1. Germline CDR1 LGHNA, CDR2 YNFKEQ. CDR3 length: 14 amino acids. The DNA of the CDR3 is TGTGTCAGCAGCCAAGGACAGGGTATCTACGGGCAGTACTTC. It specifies CVSSQGQGIYGQYF.

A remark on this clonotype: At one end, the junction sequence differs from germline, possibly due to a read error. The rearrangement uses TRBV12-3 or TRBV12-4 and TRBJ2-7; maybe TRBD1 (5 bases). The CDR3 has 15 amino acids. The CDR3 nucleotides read TGTACCAGCAGCCCCCGCACGGCCAGGGAATACGAGCAGTACTTC. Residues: CTSSPRTAREYEQYF.